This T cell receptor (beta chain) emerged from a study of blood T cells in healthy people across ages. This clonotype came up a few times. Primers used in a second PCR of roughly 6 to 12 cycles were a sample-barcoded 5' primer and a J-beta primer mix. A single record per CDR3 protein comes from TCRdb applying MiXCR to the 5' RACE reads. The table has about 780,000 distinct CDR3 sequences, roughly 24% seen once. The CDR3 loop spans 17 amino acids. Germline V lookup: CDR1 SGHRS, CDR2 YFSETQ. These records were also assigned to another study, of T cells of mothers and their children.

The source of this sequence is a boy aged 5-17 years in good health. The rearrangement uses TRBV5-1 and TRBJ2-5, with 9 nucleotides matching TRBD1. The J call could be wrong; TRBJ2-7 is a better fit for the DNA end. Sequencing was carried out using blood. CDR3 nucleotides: TGCGCCAGCAGCTTGAGCATGGGTCGGGACAGGGCCCACGAGCAGTACTTC. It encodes CASSLSMGRDRAHEQYF.